These 21 T cell receptor beta chains came from one sample sequenced in a study of blood T cell repertoires in COVID-19. Libraries were prepared by immunoSEQ multiplex PCR; TCRdb keeps only in-frame clonotypes and omits some of them. Of some 240,000 clones in the sample, about 79% were seen once. Sequenced input: peripheral blood. All receptors come from a man aged 45-60 years with active or convalescent COVID-19.

This clone was counted a single time. V gene TRBV9 combines with J gene TRBJ2-7; TRBD2 agrees at 8 bases. The CDR3 runs to 18 residues. With 0 bases clipped from V and 5 bases from J, the junction kept 16 bases outside the gene matches. Germline lookup yields CDR1 SGDLS and CDR2 YYNGEE. The CDR3 here is CASSVGSPAGTRVHEQYF. Here the CDR3 DNA reads TGTGCCAGCAGCGTAGGGTCCCCAGCAGGGACTAGGGTCCACGAGCAGTACTTC. The whole variable domain, remainder taken from reference TRBV9 and TRBJ2-7, is DSGVTQTPKHLITATGQRVTLRCSPRSGDLSVYWYQQSLDQGLQFLIQYYNGEERAKGNILERFSAQQFPDLHSELNLSSLELGDSALYFCASSVGSPAGTRVHEQYFGPGTRLTVT.

The J gene is TRBJ1-5, the V gene TRBV2; TRBD1 is a possible D gene (6 bases). Germline CDR1 is SNHLY and CDR2 is FYNNEI. V gave up 5 bases and J gave up 2 bases, with 13 bases separating them. The CDR3 runs to 15 residues. The CDR3: CASSNSRGGNQPQHF. The DNA of the CDR3 is TGTGCCAGCAGTAATAGCAGGGGAGGCAATCAGCCCCAGCATTTT.

This chain joins TRBV9 and TRBJ2-5; a possible D gene is TRBD2 (6 bases). Germline assignment: CDR1 SGDLS and CDR2 YYNGEE. The CDR3 consists of 16 residues. Trimming pared 3 bases from V and 1 base from J, leaving 16 bases between. This chain's CDR3 is CASSALGAGSQETQYF. The CDR3 DNA follows: TGTGCCAGCAGCGCCCTAGGGGCGGGGTCCCAAGAGACCCAGTACTTC.

This clone showed up just a few times. The chain uses TRBV19 and TRBJ1-2; D remains ambiguous. This CDR3 region has 12 residues. Deletions cut 8 bases from V and 4 bases from J, with 11 bases between. Germline CDR1 and CDR2: LNHDA and SQIVND (reference sequence). The CDR3 DNA reads TGTGCCAGTTCTCAGCGTCTCTATGGCTACACCTTC. Residues: CASSQRLYGYTF. The complete variable domain, with remaining parts taken from reference TRBV19 and TRBJ1-2, reads DGGITQSPKYLFRKEGQNVTLSCEQNLNHDAMYWYRQDPGQGLRLIYYSQIVNDFQKGDIAEGYSVSREKKESFPLTVTSAQKNPTAFYLCASSQRLYGYTFGSGTRLTVV.

The chain recombines TRBV3-1 (or the pseudogene TRBV3-2) with TRBJ1-5; no clear D gene. Trimming removed 4 bases from V and 2 bases from J, with 9 bases in between. From germline, CDR1 is LGHDT and CDR2 YNNKEL (reference sequence). The CDR3 has 14 residues. CDR3 residues: CASSLGEGNQPQHF. In DNA, the CDR3 is TGTGCCAGCAGCCTTGGGGAGGGCAATCAGCCCCAGCATTTT.

The V gene is TRBV6-1, the J gene TRBJ1-6; D perhaps matches TRBD1 (5 bases). The V end was cut by 3 bases, the J end by 7 bases, with 13 bases between. CDR3 length equals 15 residues. Germline V gene sequence: CDR1 MNHNS, CDR2 SASEGT. Written as DNA, the CDR3 is TGTGCCAGCAGTGATAGGGGCGGCAGCAATTCACCCCTCCACTTT. Its protein product is CASSDRGGSNSPLHF.

The chain employs TRBV4-2 and TRBJ2-1; D not resolved. CDR1 LGHNA and CDR2 YNFKEQ come from the germline V gene. This CDR3 is 17 amino acids long. Trimming left V 0 bases short and J 4 bases short, with 16 bases between. CDR3: CASSQDRVNPRYNEQFF. In DNA, the CDR3 is TGTGCCAGCAGCCAAGATCGGGTCAATCCGAGATACAATGAGCAGTTCTTC.

A single count supports this clone. The rearrangement uses TRBV29-1 and TRBJ1-2; D may be TRBD1 (5 bases). The V end was cut by 5 bases, the J end by 5 bases, with 18 bases between. CDR3 length equals 14 residues. Germline CDR1 is SQVTM and CDR2 is ANQGSEA. The CDR3 region has the DNA TGCAGCGTTCGAGGATCCAGGGTCACATATGGCTACACCTTC. Its translation is CSVRGSRVTYGYTF.

The V and J genes are TRBV11-3 and TRBJ2-2; D might be TRBD2 (5 bases). Trimming shortened V by 1 base and J by 6 bases, and 9 bases separated the two germline ends. The CDR3 has 14 amino acids. Germline CDR1 and CDR2: SGHNT and YENEEA. The CDR3 DNA sequence: TGTGCCAGCAGCTTAGGTCTAGCCTCCGGGGAGCTGTTTTTT. Protein product: CASSLGLASGELFF.

This sequence joins TRBV3-1 (or the pseudogene TRBV3-2) and TRBJ2-2, with D tentatively TRBD2 (5 bases). CDR1 is LGHDT and CDR2 is YNNKEL in the germline V gene (reference sequence). CDR3 length equals 16 residues. Between the trimmed V and J ends, which lost 6 bases and 1 base, there was a span of 15 bases. This CDR3 is CASRKVAAGNTGELFF. The CDR3 nucleotides are TGTGCCAGCAGGAAGGTCGCTGCGGGGAACACCGGGGAGCTGTTTTTT.

The V gene is TRBV2, the J gene TRBJ1-5, with 10 nucleotides matching TRBD1. This CDR3 spans 17 amino acids. V shed 4 bases and J 1 base; nucleotides not matched to a gene: 7. Germline CDR1 and CDR2: SNHLY and FYNNEI. Here the CDR3 reads CASSGDRGPGSNQPQHF. The CDR3 DNA reads as TGTGCCAGCAGTGGAGACAGGGGGCCCGGGAGCAATCAGCCCCAGCATTTT.

As concerns this clone: Other DNA variants within this sample encode the same CDR3. V gene TRBV5-1 combines with J gene TRBJ1-4; 11 nucleotides agree with TRBD1. CDR1 and CDR2 from the germline V gene are SGHRS and YFSETQ. This CDR3 region has 14 residues. V trimming: 0 bases; J trimming: 8 bases; junction bases outside the gene matches: 0. CDR3 residues: CASSLGTGGEKLFF. Written as DNA, the CDR3 is TGCGCCAGCAGCTTGGGGACAGGGGGCGAAAAACTGTTTTTT.

The rearrangement links TRBV15 to TRBJ2-1, with D perhaps TRBD2 (6 bases). The CDR3 spans 14 residues. Germline CDR1 LNHNV, CDR2 YYDKDF (reference sequence). With 8 bases removed from V and 0 bases from J, the gap between germline ends came to 11 bases. CDR3: CATLAADSYNEQFF. CDR3 DNA sequence: TGTGCCACCTTAGCGGCGGACTCCTACAATGAGCAGTTCTTC.

This chain connects TRBV5-1 to TRBJ2-5; D uncertain. Trimming left V 5 bases short and J 1 base short, with 9 bases between. The CDR3 sequence is 13 residues long. Germline lookup yields CDR1 SGHRS and CDR2 YFSETQ. CDR3 in DNA: TGCGCCAGCAGTGAGGTATTCCAAGAGACCCAGTACTTC. Protein product: CASSEVFQETQYF.

The chain recombines TRBV28 with TRBJ2-5; D is perhaps TRBD1 (6 bases). The CDR3 length is 13 residues. Germline loops: CDR1 MDHEN, CDR2 SYDVKM. V was pared by 5 bases and J by 5 bases, with 12 bases between. Written as DNA, the CDR3 is TGTGCCAGCAGTCTCCGACAGGTGGAGACCCAGTACTTC. It encodes CASSLRQVETQYF.

This chain joins TRBV7-8 and TRBJ2-2; 8 bases are a match to TRBD2. CDR1 and CDR2 (germline): SGHVS, FQNEAQ. The CDR3 runs 14 residues. V lost 7 bases, J lost 4 bases, and 5 bases stayed unmatched. The DNA for the CDR3 is TGTGCCAGCACCCTTCGGGGGGGCACCGGGGAGCTGTTTTTT. This sequence encodes CASTLRGGTGELFF.

Only one count was recorded for this clone. The chain employs TRBV3-1 (or the pseudogene TRBV3-2) and TRBJ2-3; 9 nucleotides align to TRBD2. CDR3 size: 18 residues. V was pared by 3 bases and J by 0 bases, with 10 bases of the junction left unmatched. CDR1 is LGHDT and CDR2 is YNNKEL in the germline V gene (reference sequence). As DNA, the CDR3 is TGTGCCAGCAGCCAGGCCAACAAGCGGGGGGCAAGCACAGATACGCAGTATTTT. Its translation is CASSQANKRGASTDTQYF.

The gene calls are TRBV11-1 and TRBJ2-2; D is unresolved. Per germline, CDR1 SGHAT and CDR2 FQDESV (reference sequence). This CDR3 spans 15 amino acids. Trimming shortened V by 6 bases and J by 7 bases, and 18 bases separated the two germline ends. CDR3 in amino acids: CASSPSRSGYGELFF. The CDR3, as DNA: TGTGCCAGCAGTCCGTCGCGATCTGGTTACGGGGAGCTGTTTTTT.

V and J are TRBV7-2 and TRBJ1-2; D is uncertain. The CDR3 spans 13 residues. CDR1 and CDR2 from the germline V gene are SGHTA and FQGNSA. V lost 4 bases and J 8 bases, leaving 14 bases between the germline ends. CDR3 DNA sequence: TGTGCCAGCAGCTCGGACTGGCCGGGAGGCTACACCTTC. Its translation: CASSSDWPGGYTF.

The V and J genes are TRBV18 and TRBJ2-7; perhaps TRBD1 as D (6 bases). This CDR3 is built from 15 residues. The V and J ends lost 3 bases and 0 bases respectively, with 12 bases between them. The germline CDR1 and CDR2 sequences are KGHSH and LQKENI. CDR3 residues: CASSPGAGVSYEQYV. The DNA for the CDR3 is TGTGCCAGCTCACCGGGGGCCGGGGTCTCCTACGAGCAGTACGTC.

The chain has TRBV28 and TRBJ1-1; a weak D match, TRBD1 (5 bases). The germline V and J ends were trimmed by 7 bases and 6 bases, with 12 bases remaining between them. Germline lookup yields CDR1 MDHEN and CDR2 SYDVKM. The CDR3 spans 12 residues. DNA for the CDR3: TGTGCCAGCACGAAGGGGAGGCCTGAAGCTTTCTTT. Translated: CASTKGRPEAFF.